The clone carrying this TCR beta chain has more than one count but fewer than ten. Its specificity is not known. The data originate from a study of T cells in Graves' hyperthyroidism and ophthalmopathy. The V and J ends lost 0 bases and 5 bases, in that order; junction bases with no gene match: 3. The CDR3 totals 16 residues. Per germline, CDR1 WNHNN and CDR2 SYGVQD (reference sequence). Regarding the study as a whole: The model anticipated ophthalmopathy a median around six months pre-onset. The majority of expanded thyroid clonotypes above 0.001 also appeared in blood.

RNA transcripts gave rise to amplified TCR beta CDR3 regions. The TCR CDR3 first-round RT-PCR relied on the HTBI primer set. TCRdb used MiXCR to reprocess the multiplex PCR reads, holding one entry per CDR3 protein. Of hundreds of thousands of distinct CDR3 sequences in the sample, roughly a sixth were seen once. The V and J genes are TRBV10-1 and TRBJ2-3; 12 nucleotides line up with TRBD1. Source material: blood. This receptor was taken from a woman between 50 and 59 years old with Graves' hyperthyroidism that later progressed to Graves' ophthalmopathy. CDR3 loop: CASSESGTGGVDTQYF. CDR3 nucleotide sequence: TGCGCCAGCAGTGAGTCCGGGACAGGGGGCGTAGATACGCAGTATTTT.